A selection of T cell receptor beta chains follows, all from one sample in a study of molecular identifiers for immune sequencing clone quantification. TCRdb reanalysed the PCR reads using MiXCR and keeps one entry per CDR3 protein. In the table there are approximately 590,000 distinct CDR3 sequences, about 25% of which are singletons. Sequencing was done on a sample of naive CD8+ T cells from blood, with Jurkat cell RNA spiked in. All receptors derive from a human donor in good health. Some libraries in this study had Jurkat cell RNA spiked in. Both conserved end residues are part of each CDR3. Fields, in order: J gene, V gene, CDR3 protein.

J: TRBJ2-6
V: TRBV9
CDR3: CASSVEGEPGSGANVLTF

J: TRBJ2-2
V: TRBV5-1
CDR3: CASSLENSPGLVAGELFF

J: TRBJ2-5
V: TRBV12-3/TRBV12-4
CDR3: CASSWAGGEKTQYF

J: TRBJ1-5
V: TRBV24-1
CDR3: CATSERLNQPQHF

J: TRBJ2-3
V: TRBV12-3/TRBV12-4
CDR3: CASSSPWDRGADTQYF

J: TRBJ2-1
V: TRBV4-1
CDR3: CASSLEPLASSYNEQFF

J: TRBJ1-1
V: TRBV29-1
CDR3: CSVVVNTEAFF

J: TRBJ2-7
V: TRBV28
CDR3: CASSYYPGTAYEQYF

J: TRBJ2-5
V: TRBV9
CDR3: CASSVGTGYQETQYF

J: TRBJ1-5
V: TRBV27
CDR3: CASSPRQGARNQPQHF

J: TRBJ1-6
V: TRBV27
CDR3: CASSVQGVHSPLHF

J: TRBJ2-3
V: TRBV7-9
CDR3: CASSLAGASTDTQYF

J: TRBJ2-7
V: TRBV5-1
CDR3: CASSLNMYEQYF

J: TRBJ1-5
V: TRBV5-4
CDR3: CASSLSGGGGNQPQHF

J: TRBJ2-7
V: TRBV12-3/TRBV12-4
CDR3: CASSFTRDSWQYF

J: TRBJ1-5
V: TRBV30
CDR3: CAWSSLLGGYEPQHF

J: TRBJ2-7
V: TRBV4-1
CDR3: CASCPPRVHEQYF

J: TRBJ1-5
V: TRBV4-3
CDR3: CASSQDRGPNQPQHF

J: TRBJ2-7
V: TRBV7-3
CDR3: CARSSAPGEAYAQYF

J: TRBJ2-1
V: TRBV7-2
CDR3: CASSLALAGPNEQFF

J: TRBJ2-3
V: TRBV24-1
CDR3: CATSDAGSTDTQYF

J: TRBJ2-1
V: TRBV19
CDR3: CASSVAWSSNNEQFF

J: TRBJ2-2
V: TRBV5-4
CDR3: CASSLVTSGYTGELFF

J: TRBJ2-7
V: TRBV20-1
CDR3: CSATPGPEQYF

J: TRBJ2-1
V: TRBV4-3
CDR3: CASSQDRWQINEQFF

J: TRBJ1-4
V: TRBV7-9
CDR3: CASSFGHDNEKLFF

J: TRBJ2-2
V: TRBV7-8
CDR3: CASSLEAGLWSGELFF

J: TRBJ1-1
V: TRBV20-1
CDR3: CSARDRRRTEAFF

J: TRBJ2-7
V: TRBV13
CDR3: CASSSSDREEVYEQYF

J: TRBJ2-3
V: TRBV30
CDR3: CAWLAESTDTQYF

J: TRBJ2-2
V: TRBV30
CDR3: CAWSFPGTGELFF

J: TRBJ2-5
V: TRBV20-1
CDR3: CSASRSGETQYF

J: TRBJ1-5
V: TRBV12-3/TRBV12-4
CDR3: CASSYGPQQLAF

J: TRBJ2-5
V: TRBV20-1
CDR3: CSAYLRGLEETQYF

J: TRBJ2-3
V: TRBV7-9
CDR3: CASSLPRGQGGDTQYF

J: TRBJ2-1
V: TRBV7-3
CDR3: CASTLVVGGSYNEQFF

J: TRBJ2-3
V: TRBV23-1
CDR3: CASSPQINTQYF

J: TRBJ2-7
V: TRBV14
CDR3: CASSQGYDRAHEQYF

J: TRBJ2-3
V: TRBV5-1
CDR3: CASSTGLAGARIITDTQYF

J: TRBJ1-6
V: TRBV18
CDR3: CASSPFPVDSPLHF

J: TRBJ2-3
V: TRBV29-1
CDR3: CSYYGAPSTDTQYF

J: TRBJ2-1
V: TRBV29-1
CDR3: CSVVQGKLGQFF

J: TRBJ2-1
V: TRBV5-4
CDR3: CATSSLASPEQFF

J: TRBJ1-1
V: TRBV4-1
CDR3: CASQGALNTEAFF

J: TRBJ1-2
V: TRBV7-8
CDR3: CASSLVEVGGYTF

J: TRBJ2-1
V: TRBV19
CDR3: CASSTNPNEQFF

J: TRBJ1-5
V: TRBV2
CDR3: CASSDPSGGEYSNQPQHF

J: TRBJ2-7
V: TRBV7-2
CDR3: CASSLFAGLADEQYF

J: TRBJ1-5
V: TRBV27
CDR3: CASSGFFGNQPQHF

J: TRBJ2-1
V: TRBV4-1
CDR3: CASSQELADEQFF

J: TRBJ1-2
V: TRBV4-3
CDR3: CASSQVRGQGAHGYTF

J: TRBJ1-2
V: TRBV14
CDR3: CASSQDGSEYGYTF

J: TRBJ1-1
V: TRBV6-2/TRBV6-3
CDR3: CASSYSFRATEAFF

J: TRBJ2-1
V: TRBV6-5
CDR3: CASSYIPGPKLNNEQFF

J: TRBJ2-5
V: TRBV5-6
CDR3: CASSLASNQETQYF

J: TRBJ2-1
V: TRBV6-2/TRBV6-3
CDR3: CASSPFSPRYYNEQFF

J: TRBJ2-4
V: TRBV7-9
CDR3: CASSLGGSNIQYF